The 24 T cell receptor beta chains listed next were all sequenced from one sample in a study of OX40 agonist ivuxolimab in advanced cancers. Only in-frame clones appear in the TCRdb table, and some are missing; sequencing was by immunoSEQ multiplex PCR. The sample contains fewer than 70,000 clones, about 90% of which appear only once. The sequenced sample was CD4+ or CD8+ T cells sorted from blood, obtained in a trial of the OX40 agonist ivuxolimab. These receptors all come from an adult with an advanced solid tumor such as melanoma, head and neck, liver or kidney cancer.

The rearrangement joins TRBV28 to TRBJ2-3, with 10 nucleotides matching TRBD2. The germline V gene has CDR1 MDHEN and CDR2 SYDVKM. V shed 7 bases and J 6 bases; nucleotides not matched to a gene: 10. The CDR3 contains 15 residues. CDR3 sequence reads: CASMAQSGRADTQYF. CDR3 bases: TGTGCCAGCATGGCACAGAGCGGGAGGGCGGATACGCAGTATTTT.

This chain connects TRBV19 to TRBJ1-1; TRBD1 aligns across 11 bases. The J segment lost 0 bases and the V segment lost 9 bases, leaving 6 bases of the junction unmatched. Germline CDR1 is LNHDA and CDR2 is SQIVND (reference sequence). This CDR3 is 15 amino acids long. In nucleotides, the CDR3 is TGTGCCAGCAGGGACAGGGGGAGGTTGAACACTGAAGCTTTCTTT. Translation gives CASRDRGRLNTEAFF.

The chain is built from TRBV2 and TRBJ1-1; 9 bases are a match to TRBD1. The germline gives CDR1 SNHLY, CDR2 FYNNEI. This CDR3 contains 14 residues. The V segment lost 6 bases and the J segment 4 bases; nucleotides outside the gene matches: 6. In DNA form, the CDR3 reads TGTGCCAGCAGAGCACAGGGGGCAAGCACTGAAGCTTTCTTT. Translation gives CASRAQGASTEAFF. The full variable domain, with the rest looked up from reference TRBV2 and TRBJ1-1, is EPEVTQTPSHQVTQMGQEVILRCVPISNHLYFYWYRQILGQKVEFLVSFYNNEISEKSEIFDDQFSVERPDGSNFTLKIRSTKLEDSAMYFCASRAQGASTEAFFGQGTRLTVV.

The chain recombines TRBV18 with TRBJ1-1; D gene ambiguous. The V gene's germline CDR1 is KGHSH and CDR2 LQKENI. The V end lost 4 bases, the J end lost 3 bases, and 9 bases lay between the germline ends. The CDR3 consists of 13 residues. The CDR3 sequence: CASSRLADTEAFF. The CDR3 coding sequence is TGTGCCAGCTCACGGTTGGCAGACACTGAAGCTTTCTTT.

This sequence joins TRBV6-1 and TRBJ2-1; D uncertain. CDR3 length equals 14 residues. Trimming took off 7 bases at V and 4 bases at J, with 14 bases between the two ends. The germline V gene encodes CDR1 MNHNS and CDR2 SASEGT. Here the CDR3 reads CASTQNMVYNEQFF. Here the CDR3 DNA reads TGTGCCAGCACTCAAAATATGGTTTACAATGAGCAGTTCTTC.

V is TRBV6-1 and J is TRBJ2-7; 7 bases fit TRBD1. CDR1 and CDR2 from the germline V gene are MNHNS and SASEGT. Germline trimming cut 10 bases from V and 5 bases from J; bases unmatched to any gene: 11. This CDR3 spans 13 amino acids. The CDR3 spells CATLVTGANEQYF. The CDR3 DNA follows: TGTGCCACCTTGGTTACAGGGGCCAACGAGCAGTACTTC.

The rearrangement joins TRBV14 to TRBJ2-3; tentatively, D is TRBD1 or TRBD2 (6 bases each). The CDR3 has 14 residues. Germline CDR1 reads SGHDN; CDR2 reads FVKESK. Trimming cost V 4 bases and J 6 bases, with 14 bases left between them. In DNA, the CDR3 is TGTGCCAGCAGCCCTGTCGGGGGCCCGGATACGCAGTATTTT. Residues: CASSPVGGPDTQYF.

The rearrangement joins TRBV5-1 to TRBJ2-5, with 8 bases aligning to TRBD1. J gave up 3 bases and V 3 bases, and 4 bases lay outside the gene matches. The CDR3 runs to 14 residues. Germline V gene lookup returns CDR1 SGHRS and CDR2 YFSETQ. CDR3 in DNA: TGCGCCAGCAGCTCGACAGGGGTCAAAGAGACCCAGTACTTC. Translating it yields CASSSTGVKETQYF.

This clone was recorded only once. The chain has TRBV28 and TRBJ2-7; D assignment may be TRBD1 or TRBD2 (6 bases each). Germline lookup yields CDR1 MDHEN and CDR2 SYDVKM. The CDR3 sequence is 13 residues long. Trimming stripped 10 bases from V and 1 base from J, with 14 bases between. CDR3 in amino acids: CAISGARSYEQYF. CDR3 coding DNA: TGTGCCATTTCGGGGGCTCGATCCTACGAGCAGTACTTC.

The chain combines TRBV11-1 with TRBJ2-3; 7 nucleotides align to TRBD2. V dropped 5 bases and J dropped 7; count of bases not matched to a gene: 9. CDR1 and CDR2 from the germline V gene are SGHAT and FQDESV (reference sequence). This CDR3 is 14 amino acids long. CDR3 protein: CASSLQAGSHTQYF. CDR3 in DNA: TGTGCCAGCAGCCTACAAGCGGGATCGCATACGCAGTATTTT.

In its sample, this clone was seen once. The rearrangement links TRBV7-2 to TRBJ1-1; no clear D gene. The CDR3 sequence is 14 residues long. Germline-derived CDR1 and CDR2 are SGHTA and FQGNSA. V was cut by 4 bases and J by 7 bases, with 16 bases left in between. The CDR3 bases are TGTGCCAGCAGCTCTTTCGCCAAGGCCAGTGAAGCTTTCTTT. This gives the protein CASSSFAKASEAFF.

This clone occurred once. This CDR3 is CASSPRPGTGGNYGYTF. The CDR3 DNA reads TGTGCCAGCAGCCCGAGGCCCGGGACAGGGGGTAACTATGGCTACACCTTC. V gene TRBV4-2 combines with J gene TRBJ1-2; 11 bases are a match to TRBD1. The junction had 8 bases not matched to a gene; V was cut back by 4 bases and J by 1 base. CDR3 length equals 17 residues. The germline V gene has CDR1 LGHNA and CDR2 YNFKEQ.

This chain connects TRBV5-1 to TRBJ2-1; D gene ambiguous. CDR3 length: 15 residues. Germline V CDR1 and CDR2: SGHRS, YFSETQ. Trimming shortened V by 0 bases and J by 0 bases, and 7 bases separated the two germline ends. The CDR3 nucleotides are TGCGCCAGCAGCTTGGATCTTAGCTCCTACAATGAGCAGTTCTTC. Its translation is CASSLDLSSYNEQFF. Together with reference TRBV5-1 and TRBJ2-1, the CDR3 gives the full variable domain: KAGVTQTPRYLIKTRGQQVTLSCSPISGHRSVSWYQQTPGQGLQFLFEYFSETQRNKGNFPGRFSGRQFSNSRSEMNVSTLELGDSALYLCASSLDLSSYNEQFFGPGTRLTVL.

J is TRBJ2-7 and V is TRBV5-1; maybe TRBD1 (6 bases). CDR3 length equals 16 residues. The germline V gene has CDR1 SGHRS and CDR2 YFSETQ. V lost 4 bases and J lost 2, with 19 bases in between. DNA of the CDR3: TGCGCCAGCAGCCAATGGAGGCAGGGGCTAACCTACGAGCAGTACTTC. Residues: CASSQWRQGLTYEQYF. The full variable domain, with the rest looked up from reference TRBV5-1 and TRBJ2-7, is KAGVTQTPRYLIKTRGQQVTLSCSPISGHRSVSWYQQTPGQGLQFLFEYFSETQRNKGNFPGRFSGRQFSNSRSEMNVSTLELGDSALYLCASSQWRQGLTYEQYFGPGTRLTVT.

V usage is TRBV19 and J usage is TRBJ2-2, with D hard to call. Germline V lookup: CDR1 LNHDA, CDR2 SQIVND (reference sequence). The CDR3 totals 15 residues. The V and J ends lost 5 bases and 4 bases respectively, with 14 bases between them. CDR3 loop: CASSPGPAGTGELFF. The CDR3 DNA is TGTGCCAGTAGTCCTGGACCCGCAGGCACCGGGGAGCTGTTTTTT. Full variable domain (missing parts from reference TRBV19 and TRBJ2-2): DGGITQSPKYLFRKEGQNVTLSCEQNLNHDAMYWYRQDPGQGLRLIYYSQIVNDFQKGDIAEGYSVSREKKESFPLTVTSAQKNPTAFYLCASSPGPAGTGELFFGEGSRLTVL.

The CDR3 nucleotides read TGTGCCAGCTCACCACTCGCGGGAGGGACAGATACGCAGTATTTT. Translated: CASSPLAGGTDTQYF. J is TRBJ2-3 and V is TRBV18, with 9 bases lining up with TRBD2. The ends lost 1 base at V and 3 bases at J; junction bases unmatched: 2. Germline CDR1 and CDR2: KGHSH and LQKENI. The CDR3 is made up of 15 amino acids.

The rearrangement joins TRBV6-6 to TRBJ1-4; D unresolved. Per the germline V gene, CDR1 is MNHNY and CDR2 is SVGAGI (reference sequence). The CDR3 contains 16 residues. Trimming removed 0 bases from V and 0 bases from J, with 8 bases in between. The CDR3, as DNA: TGTGCCAGCAGTTACTCCAGACCATCAACTAATGAAAAACTGTTTTTT. Protein: CASSYSRPSTNEKLFF.

The V call is TRBV6-6, the J call TRBJ2-5; a weak D match, TRBD1 (5 bases). V gave up 2 bases and J gave up 4 bases, with 14 bases separating them. The CDR3 consists of 15 residues. CDR1 is MNHNY, CDR2 SVGAGI, per germline (reference sequence). CDR3 sequence: CASSYVPGLGETQYF. Here the CDR3 DNA reads TGTGCCAGCAGTTACGTGCCAGGGCTAGGAGAGACCCAGTACTTC.

This clone has only one observation. V is TRBV28 and J is TRBJ2-2; D possibly uses TRBD1 or TRBD2 (5 bases each). V was pared by 3 bases and J by 7 bases, with 9 bases between. This CDR3 spans 13 amino acids. From germline, CDR1 is MDHEN and CDR2 SYDVKM. The DNA of the CDR3 is TGTGCCAGCAGTTTTTGGGGGAACGGGGAGCTGTTTTTT. It yields the protein CASSFWGNGELFF.

J is TRBJ2-1 and V is TRBV28; D remains unclear. Looked up from germline, CDR1 is MDHEN and CDR2 is SYDVKM. This CDR3 has 12 amino acids. The CDR3 spells CAVESSYNEQFF. The CDR3 region has the DNA TGTGCGGTCGAAAGCTCCTACAATGAGCAGTTCTTC.

V is TRBV28 and J is TRBJ2-4, with 7 nucleotides matching TRBD2. The CDR3 totals 17 residues. The ends lost 3 bases at V and 3 bases at J; junction bases unmatched: 11. CDR1 is MDHEN and CDR2 is SYDVKM in the germline V gene. CDR3 DNA: TGTGCCAGCAGTTTCCCAGATCTAGGGAGGGGCAAAAACATTCAGTACTTC. Its translation: CASSFPDLGRGKNIQYF.

The chain links TRBV28 to TRBJ2-7; 12 bases fit TRBD2. Germline CDR1 is MDHEN and CDR2 is SYDVKM. This CDR3 comprises 15 residues. The ends lost 6 bases at V and 4 bases at J; junction bases unmatched: 7. CDR3 sequence: CASRIGLAGLYEQYF. CDR3 DNA: TGTGCCAGCAGAATCGGACTAGCGGGATTATACGAGCAGTACTTC.

This clone was recorded once. This chain connects TRBV7-2 to TRBJ2-3, with D hard to call. Trimming pared 5 bases from V and 2 bases from J, leaving 11 bases between. Looked up from germline, CDR1 is SGHTA and CDR2 is FQGNSA. This CDR3 region has 14 residues. The CDR3 DNA reads TGTGCCAGCAGCAGAGACCCGAACACAGATACGCAGTATTTT. Protein product: CASSRDPNTDTQYF.

Here the CDR3 reads CASSPSAEKLFF. The CDR3 DNA reads TGTGCCAGTAGCCCTTCCGCGGAAAAACTGTTTTTT. V is TRBV19 and J is TRBJ1-4; D uncertain. Germline CDR1 is LNHDA and CDR2 is SQIVND (reference sequence). This CDR3 is built from 12 residues. V lost 6 bases and J lost 8, with 10 bases in between.